Shown below are 24 T cell receptor beta chains from a single sample sequenced in a study of blood T cell repertoires in COVID-19. Only in-frame clones appear in the TCRdb table, and some are missing; sequencing was by immunoSEQ multiplex PCR. This repertoire shows some 390,000 clones, around 87% found once; its top ten account for less than 3.5%. Sample: peripheral blood. These receptors were collected from a human donor in a cohort sampled during active COVID-19.

For the CDR3, the DNA is TGTGCCAGCTCACCACCTAGCGCCCTAACTACGCAGTATTTT. This gives the protein CASSPPSALTTQYF. The chain recombines TRBV18 with TRBJ2-3, with TRBD2 as a possible D gene (5 bases). With 0 bases removed from V and 8 bases from J, the gap between germline ends came to 12 bases. The CDR3 spans 14 residues. The V gene's germline CDR1 is KGHSH and CDR2 LQKENI.

There are a few counts of this clone. V is TRBV7-9 and J is TRBJ2-2; D uncertain. The CDR3 loop spans 15 amino acids. The V gene lost 5 bases and the J gene lost 3 bases, with 13 bases spanning the gap. Per the germline V gene, CDR1 is SEHNR and CDR2 is FQNEAQ (reference sequence). The CDR3 here is CASSLGPVYTGELFF. As DNA, the CDR3 is TGTGCCAGCAGCCTAGGTCCCGTCTACACCGGGGAGCTGTTTTTT.

The table lists this clone with a few counts. The chain combines TRBV6-5 with TRBJ2-1; the match to TRBD1 covers 7 bases. The CDR3 loop spans 14 amino acids. The V segment lost 7 bases and the J segment 7 bases; nucleotides outside the gene matches: 10. Germline loops: CDR1 MNHEY, CDR2 SVGAGI. The CDR3 spells CASTPRGGRNEQFF. In DNA form, the CDR3 reads TGTGCCAGCACCCCCCGAGGGGGCCGAAATGAGCAGTTCTTC.

As DNA, the CDR3 is TGTGCCAGCAGCCCGACTAGCATAGATACGCAGTATTTT. This translates into CASSPTSIDTQYF. The V and J genes are TRBV21-1 and TRBJ2-3; the listed D gene, TRBD2, was not tested against the DNA. TRBV21-1 is classified as a pseudogene. CDR3 length equals 13 residues.

The chain is built from TRBV3-1 (or the pseudogene TRBV3-2) and TRBJ1-4; D remains ambiguous. From germline, CDR1 is LGHDT and CDR2 YNNKEL (reference sequence). This CDR3 is built from 13 residues. With 0 bases removed from V and 10 bases from J, the gap between germline ends came to 9 bases. CDR3 in amino acids: CASSQDTLGKLFF. Written as DNA, the CDR3 is TGTGCCAGCAGCCAAGACACCCTCGGAAAACTGTTTTTT.

A note on this clone: Other DNA variants within this sample encode the same CDR3. CDR3 protein: CASSRDFSYEQYF. CDR3 coding DNA: TGTGCCAGCAGCCGCGACTTTTCCTACGAGCAGTACTTC. V usage is TRBV5-6 and J usage is TRBJ2-7, with D unresolved. Germline V CDR1 and CDR2: SGHDT, YYEEEE. V gave up 4 bases and J gave up 1 base, with 9 bases separating them. The CDR3 is 13 residues long.

The J gene is TRBJ2-5, the V gene TRBV28, with TRBD2 matching 10 bases. This CDR3 is built from 15 residues. The V and J ends lost 4 bases and 4 bases, in that order; junction bases with no gene match: 6. Germline-derived CDR1 and CDR2 are MDHEN and SYDVKM. CDR3 nucleotide sequence: TGTGCCAGCAGTTATTTAGCGGGAGGAGGAGAGACCCAGTACTTC. This translates into CASSYLAGGGETQYF. Looking up the rest from reference TRBV28 and TRBJ2-5 gives the full variable domain: DVKVTQSSRYLVKRTGEKVFLECVQDMDHENMFWYRQDPGLGLRLIYFSYDVKMKEKGDIPEGYSVSREKKERFSLILESASTNQTSMYLCASSYLAGGGETQYFGPGTRLLVL.

The chain recombines TRBV7-9 with TRBJ1-5, with 9 positions matching TRBD1. CDR1 and CDR2 from the germline V gene are SEHNR and FQNEAQ (reference sequence). The trim removed 4 bases at V and 5 bases at J, leaving 0 bases unmatched. The CDR3 runs to 13 residues. CDR3 residues: CASSWTGDQPQHF. The CDR3 DNA reads as TGTGCCAGCAGCTGGACAGGGGATCAGCCCCAGCATTTT.

J is TRBJ2-1 and V is TRBV4-2; 10 nucleotides agree with TRBD2. This CDR3 spans 19 amino acids. Germline CDR1 is LGHNA and CDR2 is YNFKEQ. The J segment lost 2 bases and the V segment lost 1 base, leaving 11 bases of the junction unmatched. CDR3 amino acids: CASSQVRGSGGETYNEQFF. The CDR3 DNA sequence: TGTGCCAGCAGCCAAGTCAGGGGAAGCGGGGGGGAGACCTACAATGAGCAGTTCTTC.

The chain uses TRBV5-4 and TRBJ2-7; D remains ambiguous. With 4 bases removed from V and 2 bases from J, the gap between germline ends came to 16 bases. The germline V gene has CDR1 SGHNT and CDR2 YYREEE (reference sequence). This CDR3 is 15 amino acids long. The CDR3 DNA reads as TGTGCCAGCAGCAGACCTACCTCAGGCACCTACGAGCAGTACTTC. Its translation: CASSRPTSGTYEQYF. Full variable domain (rest looked up from reference TRBV5-4 and TRBJ2-7): ETGVTQSPTHLIKTRGQQVTLRCSSQSGHNTVSWYQQALGQGPQFIFQYYREEENGRGNFPPRFSGLQFPNYSSELNVNALELDDSALYLCASSRPTSGTYEQYFGPGTRLTVT.

The chain has TRBV20-1 and TRBJ1-2; D unclear. The V and J ends lost 4 bases and 4 bases respectively, with 7 bases between them. Germline assignment: CDR1 DFQATT and CDR2 SNEGSKA (reference sequence). This CDR3 region has 11 residues. The CDR3 loop is CSATPGYGYTF. CDR3 nucleotides: TGCAGTGCTACCCCCGGCTATGGCTACACCTTC.

This chain links TRBV19 with TRBJ2-3, with 12 bases aligning to TRBD2. Germline loops: CDR1 LNHDA, CDR2 SQIVND (reference sequence). This CDR3 is 16 amino acids long. J was trimmed by 5 bases and V by 3 bases; bases with no gene match: 6. CDR3 amino acids: CASSISPSGGEDTQYF. In DNA form, the CDR3 reads TGTGCCAGTAGTATCTCTCCTAGCGGGGGGGAAGATACGCAGTATTTT.

The rearrangement uses TRBV18 and TRBJ1-4; tentatively, D is TRBD1 (5 bases). CDR1 and CDR2 from the germline V gene are KGHSH and LQKENI. The CDR3 loop spans 14 amino acids. V lost 4 bases and J 6 bases, leaving 12 bases between the germline ends. The CDR3 region is CASSLWARDEKLFF. The CDR3 nucleotides are TGTGCCAGCTCACTCTGGGCCAGGGATGAAAAACTGTTTTTT.

The table lists this clone with a few counts. The J gene is TRBJ1-2, the V gene TRBV20-1; the D gene is possibly TRBD1 (6 bases). V was clipped by 3 bases and J by 2 bases, with 10 bases between them. The CDR3 loop spans 13 amino acids. CDR1 DFQATT and CDR2 SNEGSKA come from the germline V gene (reference sequence). The CDR3 spells CSASKGQNYGYTF. CDR3 bases: TGCAGTGCTAGTAAAGGACAGAACTATGGCTACACCTTC.

This clone appeared once. The V and J genes are TRBV6-5 and TRBJ1-2; D uncertain. The CDR3 length is 13 residues. Germline-derived CDR1 and CDR2 are MNHEY and SVGAGI. Trimming shortened V by 6 bases and J by 7 bases, and 15 bases separated the two germline ends. The CDR3 nucleotides read TGTGCCAGCAGCCGCACGGGTTCGGGTGGCTACACCTTC. Translating gives CASSRTGSGGYTF.

J is TRBJ2-1 and V is TRBV10-1; 9 nucleotides line up with TRBD2. Germline CDR1 WNHNN, CDR2 SYGVQD (reference sequence). CDR3 length equals 16 residues. V trimming: 2 bases; J trimming: 5 bases; junction bases outside the gene matches: 7. CDR3 DNA sequence: TGCGCCAGCAGTGAGGGCGTTAGCGGGGGAAACAATGAGCAGTTCTTC. Encoded protein: CASSEGVSGGNNEQFF.

This chain joins TRBV5-4 and TRBJ2-2; 8 nucleotides align to TRBD2. The CDR3 has 16 residues. CDR1 is SGHNT and CDR2 is YYREEE in the germline V gene (reference sequence). V was clipped by 0 bases and J by 1 base; unmatched bases: 2. CDR3 in amino acids: CASSLGSGGNTGELFF. DNA of the CDR3: TGTGCCAGCAGCTTGGGGAGCGGGGGGAACACCGGGGAGCTGTTTTTT.

This chain uses TRBV6-5 with TRBJ1-2, with TRBD1 as a possible D gene (6 bases). This CDR3 spans 13 amino acids. The V gene's germline CDR1 is MNHEY and CDR2 SVGAGI. V was trimmed by 6 bases and J by 5 bases, leaving 13 bases between them. The CDR3 sequence is CASRETGLYGYTF. The CDR3 DNA sequence: TGTGCCAGCAGAGAGACAGGACTTTATGGCTACACCTTC.

This chain's CDR3 is CASSLWGGRADTQYF. CDR3 sequence (DNA): TGTGCCAGCAGCTTGTGGGGGGGCCGGGCAGATACGCAGTATTTT. The chain links TRBV5-4 to TRBJ2-3; TRBD2 might be the D (7 bases). Trimming took off 1 base at V and 4 bases at J, with 13 bases between the two ends. CDR3 length: 15 residues. The germline CDR1 and CDR2 sequences are SGHNT and YYREEE (reference sequence).

This clone was recorded many times. V is TRBV5-1 and J is TRBJ2-5; no definite D call. The CDR3 is made up of 13 amino acids. Germline-derived CDR1 and CDR2 are SGHRS and YFSETQ. Deletions cut 1 base from V and 1 base from J, with 5 bases between. CDR3 in amino acids: CASSLYFQETQYF. The CDR3 DNA sequence: TGCGCCAGCAGCTTGTATTTCCAAGAGACCCAGTACTTC.

The chain couples TRBV29-1 to TRBJ1-1; D gene ambiguous. Trimming took 4 bases from V and 1 from J, leaving 13 bases between them. This CDR3 is 14 amino acids long. Per germline, CDR1 SQVTM and CDR2 ANQGSEA. This CDR3 is CSVGMASGNTEAFF. The CDR3 region has the DNA TGCAGCGTTGGGATGGCTTCGGGGAACACTGAAGCTTTCTTT.

For this clone: The junction differs from germline at one of its ends, possibly a read error. The chain couples TRBV7-7 to TRBJ2-3, with TRBD2 matching 8 bases. Germline CDR1 and CDR2: SSHAT and FNYEAQ (reference sequence). The CDR3 has 15 residues. CDR3 residues: CASSSSPGGANTQYF. CDR3 bases: TGTGCTAGCAGCTCGAGTCCCGGGGGGGCAAATACGCAGTATTTT.

The V gene is TRBV5-1, the J gene TRBJ1-4, with 9 bases that match TRBD1. Germline lookup yields CDR1 SGHRS and CDR2 YFSETQ. The CDR3 contains 14 residues. Losses at the gene ends were 2 bases for V and 12 bases for J; bases not matched to a gene: 8. The CDR3 DNA reads TGCGCCAGCAGCTTACAGGGGGCTCTGGGTCAACTGTTTTTT. Translation gives CASSLQGALGQLFF.

This clone has just one count. The chain combines TRBV10-1 with TRBJ2-1, with 9 positions matching TRBD2. The CDR3 sequence is 18 residues long. The V and J ends lost 2 bases and 8 bases, in that order; junction bases with no gene match: 16. Germline V gene data show CDR1 as WNHNN and CDR2 as SYGVQD (reference sequence). The CDR3 sequence: CASSEGGVERGVPHEQFF. The DNA for the CDR3 is TGCGCCAGCAGTGAGGGTGGTGTCGAGCGGGGGGTCCCCCATGAGCAGTTCTTC.